This T cell receptor (beta chain) was sequenced for a study of T cell responses to AZD1222 COVID-19 vaccine. Study-level information: Recipients boosted at about 4 weeks or about 12 weeks are pooled. Findings and caveats of the study: Compared with day 0, the breadth and depth of the Spike-specific TCR repertoire rose significantly after two doses of AZD1222. Vaccine-associated CD4 TCRs spanned spike, dominant at 160-218 and 743-854. Unmutated regions of variants are reportedly targeted by nearly half of spike-specific TCRs.

As to this clone: Its specificity is unknown.

Profiling relied on immunoSEQ multiplex PCR, and the TCRdb table lists in-frame clones only, not all of them. This repertoire shows around 110,000 clones, approximately 90% found once; its top ten account for around 4.5%. The CDR3 is made up of 13 amino acids. The V end lost 4 bases, the J end lost 4 bases, and 14 bases lay between the germline ends. CDR1 is DFQATT and CDR2 is SNEGSKA in the germline V gene (reference sequence). This TCR was sampled from an adult in good health. Sequenced material: peripheral blood, taken on day 0 of AZD1222 vaccination. V is TRBV20-1 and J is TRBJ2-7; no definite D call. CDR3 amino acids: CSATDSTEYEQYF. The CDR3 DNA follows: TGCAGTGCTACTGATAGTACGGAGTACGAGCAGTACTTC.